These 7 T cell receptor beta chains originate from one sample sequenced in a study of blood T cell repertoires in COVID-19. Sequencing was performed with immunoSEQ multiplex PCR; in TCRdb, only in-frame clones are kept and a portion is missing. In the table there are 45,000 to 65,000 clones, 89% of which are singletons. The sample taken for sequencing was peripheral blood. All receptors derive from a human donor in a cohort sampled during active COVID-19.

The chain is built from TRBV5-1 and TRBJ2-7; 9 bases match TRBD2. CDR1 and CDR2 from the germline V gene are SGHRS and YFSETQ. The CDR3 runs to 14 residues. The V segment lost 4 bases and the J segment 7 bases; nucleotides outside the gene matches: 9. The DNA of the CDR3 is TGCGCCAGCAGCCCCGGGACTAGCCGTAGGGAGCAGTACTTC. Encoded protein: CASSPGTSRREQYF.

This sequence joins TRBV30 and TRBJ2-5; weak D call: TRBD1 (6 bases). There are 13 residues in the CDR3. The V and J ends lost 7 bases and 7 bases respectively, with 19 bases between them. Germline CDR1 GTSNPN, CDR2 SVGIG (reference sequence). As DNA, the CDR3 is TGTGCCTCCAGTAGGGGGTCCCTTGGGACCCAGTACTTC. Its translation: CASSRGSLGTQYF.

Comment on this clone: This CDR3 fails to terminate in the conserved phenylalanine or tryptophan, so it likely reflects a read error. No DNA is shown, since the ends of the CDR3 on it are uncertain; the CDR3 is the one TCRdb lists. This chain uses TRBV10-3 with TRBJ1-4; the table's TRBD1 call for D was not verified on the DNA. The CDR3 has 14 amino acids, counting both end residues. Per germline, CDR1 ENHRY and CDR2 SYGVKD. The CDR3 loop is CAISDLGEKDRLIL.

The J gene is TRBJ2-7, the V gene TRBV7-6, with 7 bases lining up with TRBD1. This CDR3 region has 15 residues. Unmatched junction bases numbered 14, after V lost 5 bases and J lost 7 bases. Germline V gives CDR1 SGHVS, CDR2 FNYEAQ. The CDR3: CASSPSAGQDIEQYF. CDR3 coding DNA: TGTGCCAGCAGCCCTTCCGCCGGACAGGATATTGAGCAGTACTTC.

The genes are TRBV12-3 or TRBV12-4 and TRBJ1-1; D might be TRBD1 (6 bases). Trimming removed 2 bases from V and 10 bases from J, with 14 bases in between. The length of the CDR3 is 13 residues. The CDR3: CASSLRGAGGAFF. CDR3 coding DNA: TGTGCCAGCAGTTTACGGGGGGCAGGCGGAGCTTTCTTT.

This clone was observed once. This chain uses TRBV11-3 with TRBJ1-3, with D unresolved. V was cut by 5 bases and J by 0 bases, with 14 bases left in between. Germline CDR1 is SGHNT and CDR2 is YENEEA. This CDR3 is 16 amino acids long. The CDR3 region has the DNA TGTGCCAGCAGCCCCCTAGACGGGGACTCTGGAAACACCATATATTTT. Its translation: CASSPLDGDSGNTIYF.

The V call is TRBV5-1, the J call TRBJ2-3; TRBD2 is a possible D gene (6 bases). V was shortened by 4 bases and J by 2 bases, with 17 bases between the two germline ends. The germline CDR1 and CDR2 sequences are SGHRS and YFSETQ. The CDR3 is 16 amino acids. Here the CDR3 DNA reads TGCGCCAGCAGCCGGGGGACCTCCGGCTTCACAGATACGCAGTATTTT. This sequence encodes CASSRGTSGFTDTQYF.